This T cell receptor (beta chain) was sequenced in a study of blood T cell repertoires in COVID-19. At the level of the study: Collection of acute and convalescent COVID-19 samples took place in the United States, Italy and Spain. The cDNA or gDNA used as material had been derived from T cells, B-cell-depleted T cells, or PBMCs.

Authors' analysis steps: Reference gene primers were amplified, and this amplification served to estimate nucleated cell counts. Profiled with immunoSEQ multiplex PCR; TCRdb holds only in-frame clones, not every one. From that table come the V and J calls and clone size; the DNA was used to work out D and trimming. The data show about 64,000 clones, around 80% seen once. The CDR3 loop spans 15 amino acids. The germline V gene encodes CDR1 GTSNPN and CDR2 SVGIG (reference sequence). Trimming removed 4 bases from V and 4 bases from J; junction bases left unmatched: 8. Patients of the Seattle cohort, enrolled during active infection, were followed longitudinally.

The chain uses TRBV30 and TRBJ2-3; the match to TRBD1 covers 10 bases. This clonotype was obtained from a man aged 55 to 69 with COVID-19, enrolled during active disease. The sequencing input was peripheral blood. This CDR3 reads CAWTAGTGVSDTQYF. DNA of the CDR3: TGTGCCTGGACGGCCGGGACAGGGGTTTCAGATACGCAGTATTTT.